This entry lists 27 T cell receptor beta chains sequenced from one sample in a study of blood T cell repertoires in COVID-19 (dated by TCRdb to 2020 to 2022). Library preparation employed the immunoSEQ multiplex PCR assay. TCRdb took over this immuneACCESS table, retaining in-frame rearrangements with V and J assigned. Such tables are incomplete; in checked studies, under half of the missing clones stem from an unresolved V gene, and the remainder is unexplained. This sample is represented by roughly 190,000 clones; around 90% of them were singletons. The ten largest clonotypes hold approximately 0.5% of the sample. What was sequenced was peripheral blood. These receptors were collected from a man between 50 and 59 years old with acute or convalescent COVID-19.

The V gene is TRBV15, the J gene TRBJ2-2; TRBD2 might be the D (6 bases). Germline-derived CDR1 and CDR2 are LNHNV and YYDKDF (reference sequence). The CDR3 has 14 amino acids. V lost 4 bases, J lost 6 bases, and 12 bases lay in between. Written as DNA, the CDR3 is TGTGCCACCAGCACTTCCGCGGGGTCCGGGGAGCTGTTTTTT. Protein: CATSTSAGSGELFF.

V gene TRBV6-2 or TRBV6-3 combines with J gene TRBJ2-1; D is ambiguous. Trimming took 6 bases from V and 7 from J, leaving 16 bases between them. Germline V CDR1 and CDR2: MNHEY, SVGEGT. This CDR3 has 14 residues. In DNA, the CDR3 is TGTGCCAGCAGCCTCGGTCTTTTCCGGAATGAGCAGTTCTTC. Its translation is CASSLGLFRNEQFF.

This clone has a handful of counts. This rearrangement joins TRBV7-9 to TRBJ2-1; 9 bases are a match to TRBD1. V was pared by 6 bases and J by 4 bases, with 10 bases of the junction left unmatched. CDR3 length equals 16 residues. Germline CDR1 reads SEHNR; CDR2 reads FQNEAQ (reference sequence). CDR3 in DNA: TGTGCCAGCAGAAGTAGAGGACAGGGGATTTACAATGAGCAGTTCTTC. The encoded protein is CASRSRGQGIYNEQFF.

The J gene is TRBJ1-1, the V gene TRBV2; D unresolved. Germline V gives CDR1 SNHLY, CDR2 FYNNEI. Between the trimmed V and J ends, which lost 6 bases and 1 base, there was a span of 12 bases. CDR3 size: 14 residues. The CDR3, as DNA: TGTGCCAGCAGGCCCCGGGGTACGAACACTGAAGCTTTCTTT. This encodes CASRPRGTNTEAFF.

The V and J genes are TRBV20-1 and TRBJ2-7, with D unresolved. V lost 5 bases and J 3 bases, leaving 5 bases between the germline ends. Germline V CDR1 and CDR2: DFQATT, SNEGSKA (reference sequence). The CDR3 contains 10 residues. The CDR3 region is CSAQDYEQYF. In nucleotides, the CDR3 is TGCAGTGCTCAGGACTACGAGCAGTACTTC.

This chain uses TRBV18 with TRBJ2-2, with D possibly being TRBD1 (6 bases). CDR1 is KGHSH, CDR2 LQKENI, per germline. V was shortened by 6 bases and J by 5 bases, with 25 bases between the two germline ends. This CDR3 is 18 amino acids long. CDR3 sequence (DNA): TGTGCCAGCTCTTCAAACCCATCGATCCCTAGGGGGACCGGGGAGCTGTTTTTT. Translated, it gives CASSSNPSIPRGTGELFF.

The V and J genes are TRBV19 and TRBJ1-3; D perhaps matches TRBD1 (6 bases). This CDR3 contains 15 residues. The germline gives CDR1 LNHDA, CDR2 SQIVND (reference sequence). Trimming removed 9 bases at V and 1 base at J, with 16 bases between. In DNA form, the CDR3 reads TGTGCCAGCCAGTCAGTCACAGGGTCTGGAAACACCATATATTTT. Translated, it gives CASQSVTGSGNTIYF.

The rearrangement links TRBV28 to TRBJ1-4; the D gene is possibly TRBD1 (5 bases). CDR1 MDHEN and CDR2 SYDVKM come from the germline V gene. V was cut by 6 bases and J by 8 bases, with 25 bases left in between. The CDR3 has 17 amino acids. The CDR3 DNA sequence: TGTGCCAGCAGGCCGGAGTTATTGGGGCCGCCCGAGGAAAAACTGTTTTTT. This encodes CASRPELLGPPEEKLFF.

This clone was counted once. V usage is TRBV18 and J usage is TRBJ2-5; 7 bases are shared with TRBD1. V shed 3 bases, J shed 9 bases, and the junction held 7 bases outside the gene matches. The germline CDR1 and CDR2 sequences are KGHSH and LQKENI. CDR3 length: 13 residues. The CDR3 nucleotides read TGTGCCAGCTCACCGGAACCTCAGGGGGCCCAGTACTTC. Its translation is CASSPEPQGAQYF. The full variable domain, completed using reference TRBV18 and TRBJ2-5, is NAGVMQNPRHLVRRRGQEARLRCSPMKGHSHVYWYRQLPEEGLKFMVYLQKENIIDESGMPKERFSAEFPKEGPSILRIQQVVRGDSAAYFCASSPEPQGAQYFGPGTRLLVL.

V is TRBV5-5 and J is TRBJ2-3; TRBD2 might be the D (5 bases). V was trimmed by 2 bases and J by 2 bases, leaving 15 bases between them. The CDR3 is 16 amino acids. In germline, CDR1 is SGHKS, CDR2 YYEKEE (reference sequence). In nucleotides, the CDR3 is TGTGCCAGCAGCTTTATGAGGCGGGTGTACACAGATACGCAGTATTTT. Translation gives CASSFMRRVYTDTQYF. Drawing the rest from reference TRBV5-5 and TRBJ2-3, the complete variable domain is DAGVTQSPTHLIKTRGQQVTLRCSPISGHKSVSWYQQVLGQGPQFIFQYYEKEERGRGNFPDRFSARQFPNYSSELNVNALLLGDSALYLCASSFMRRVYTDTQYFGPGTRLTVL.

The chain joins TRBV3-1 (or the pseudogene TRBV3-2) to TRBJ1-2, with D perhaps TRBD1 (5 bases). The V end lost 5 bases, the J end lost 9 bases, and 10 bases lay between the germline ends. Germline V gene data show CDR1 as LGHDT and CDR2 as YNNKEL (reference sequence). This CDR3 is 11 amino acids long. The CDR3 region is CASSRGKRYTF. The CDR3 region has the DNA TGTGCCAGCAGCAGGGGTAAGCGCTACACCTTC.

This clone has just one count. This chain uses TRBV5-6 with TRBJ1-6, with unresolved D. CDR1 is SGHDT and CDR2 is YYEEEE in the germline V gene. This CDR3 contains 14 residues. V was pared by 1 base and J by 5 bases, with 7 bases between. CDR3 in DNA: TGTGCCAGCAGCTTGTACGGGAATAATTCACCCCTCCACTTT. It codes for CASSLYGNNSPLHF.

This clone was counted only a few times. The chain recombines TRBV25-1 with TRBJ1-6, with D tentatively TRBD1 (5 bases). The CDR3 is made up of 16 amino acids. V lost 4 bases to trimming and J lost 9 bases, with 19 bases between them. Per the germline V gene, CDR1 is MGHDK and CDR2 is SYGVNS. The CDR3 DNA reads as TGTGCCAGCAGTGTATCCCGAGGAGGGGTGGGTTCACCCCTCCACTTT. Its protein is CASSVSRGGVGSPLHF.

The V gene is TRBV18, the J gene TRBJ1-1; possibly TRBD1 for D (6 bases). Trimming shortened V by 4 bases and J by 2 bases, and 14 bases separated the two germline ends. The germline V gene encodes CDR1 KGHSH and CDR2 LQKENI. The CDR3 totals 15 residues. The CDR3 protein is CASSLNAGENTEAFF. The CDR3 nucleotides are TGTGCCAGCTCACTAAACGCAGGGGAAAACACTGAAGCTTTCTTT.

CDR3 in DNA: TGTGCCAGCAGCAAAGACATGATGAACACTGAAGCTTTCTTT. Protein: CASSKDMMNTEAFF. This chain joins TRBV5-6 and TRBJ1-1; no clear D gene. The germline V gene has CDR1 SGHDT and CDR2 YYEEEE. The CDR3 spans 14 residues. V lost 4 bases and J 0 bases, leaving 10 bases between the germline ends.

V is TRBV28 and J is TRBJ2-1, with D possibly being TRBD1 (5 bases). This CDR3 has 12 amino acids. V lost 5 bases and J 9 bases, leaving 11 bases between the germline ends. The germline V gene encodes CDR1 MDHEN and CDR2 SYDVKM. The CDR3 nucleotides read TGTGCCAGCAGTGCCAGGGTAGGTGAGCAGTTCTTC. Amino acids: CASSARVGEQFF.

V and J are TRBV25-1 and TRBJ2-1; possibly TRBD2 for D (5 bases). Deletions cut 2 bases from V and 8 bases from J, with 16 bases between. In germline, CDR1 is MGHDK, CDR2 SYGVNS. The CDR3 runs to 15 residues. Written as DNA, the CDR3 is TGTGCCAGCAGTGAAGTCCTTCGGGGAGCCCATGAGCAGTTCTTC. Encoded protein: CASSEVLRGAHEQFF.

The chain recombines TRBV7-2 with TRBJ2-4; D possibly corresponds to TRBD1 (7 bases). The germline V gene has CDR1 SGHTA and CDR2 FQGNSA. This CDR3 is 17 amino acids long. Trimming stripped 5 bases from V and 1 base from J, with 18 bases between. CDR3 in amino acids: CASSPHGGGNAKNIQYF. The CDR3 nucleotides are TGTGCCAGCAGCCCCCACGGAGGGGGCAATGCCAAAAACATTCAGTACTTC.

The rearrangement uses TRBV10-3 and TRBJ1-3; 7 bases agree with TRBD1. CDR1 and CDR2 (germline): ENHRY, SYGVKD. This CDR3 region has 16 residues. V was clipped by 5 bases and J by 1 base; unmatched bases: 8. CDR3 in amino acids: CAISKQGKDSGNTIYF. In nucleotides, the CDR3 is TGTGCCATCAGTAAACAGGGGAAAGATTCTGGAAACACCATATATTTT.

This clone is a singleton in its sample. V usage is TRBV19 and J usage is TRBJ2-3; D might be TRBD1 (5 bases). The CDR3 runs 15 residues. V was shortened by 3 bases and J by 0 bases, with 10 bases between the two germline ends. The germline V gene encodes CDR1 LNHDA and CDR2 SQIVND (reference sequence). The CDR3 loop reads CASSIPRASTDTQYF. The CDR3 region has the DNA TGTGCCAGTAGTATCCCCAGGGCAAGCACAGATACGCAGTATTTT.

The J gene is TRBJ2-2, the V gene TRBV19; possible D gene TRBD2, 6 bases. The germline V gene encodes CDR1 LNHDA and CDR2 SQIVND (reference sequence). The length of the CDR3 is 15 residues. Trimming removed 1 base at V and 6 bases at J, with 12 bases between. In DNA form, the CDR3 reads TGTGCCAGTAGTATAGTGGGGGGATCGGCCGGGGAGCTGTTTTTT. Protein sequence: CASSIVGGSAGELFF.

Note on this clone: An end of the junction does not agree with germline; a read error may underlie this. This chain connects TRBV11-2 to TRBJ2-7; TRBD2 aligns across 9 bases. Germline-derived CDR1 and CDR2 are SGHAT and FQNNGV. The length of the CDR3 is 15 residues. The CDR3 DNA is TGTGCCAGCAACTTAGGCATTAGCGGGAGTGGCGAGCAGTACTTC. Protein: CASNLGISGSGEQYF.

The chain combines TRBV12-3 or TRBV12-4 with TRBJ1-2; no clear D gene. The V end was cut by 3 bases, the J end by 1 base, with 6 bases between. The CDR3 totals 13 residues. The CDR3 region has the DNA TGTGCCAGCAGTTTCCAGGTTAACTATGGCTACACCTTC. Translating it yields CASSFQVNYGYTF.

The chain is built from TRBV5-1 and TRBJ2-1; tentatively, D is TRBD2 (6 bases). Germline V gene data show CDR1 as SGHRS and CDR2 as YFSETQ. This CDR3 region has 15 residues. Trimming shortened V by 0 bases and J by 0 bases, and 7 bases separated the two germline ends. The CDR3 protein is CASSLGAGSYNEQFF. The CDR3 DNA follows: TGCGCCAGCAGCTTGGGAGCGGGCTCCTACAATGAGCAGTTCTTC. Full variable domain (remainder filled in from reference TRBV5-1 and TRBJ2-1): KAGVTQTPRYLIKTRGQQVTLSCSPISGHRSVSWYQQTPGQGLQFLFEYFSETQRNKGNFPGRFSGRQFSNSRSEMNVSTLELGDSALYLCASSLGAGSYNEQFFGPGTRLTVL.

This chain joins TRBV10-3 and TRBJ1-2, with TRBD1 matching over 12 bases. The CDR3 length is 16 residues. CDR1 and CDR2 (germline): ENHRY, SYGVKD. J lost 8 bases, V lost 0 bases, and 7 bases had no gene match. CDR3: CAISESKGQGARGYTF. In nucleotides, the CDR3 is TGTGCCATCAGTGAGTCGAAGGGACAGGGGGCAAGGGGCTACACCTTC.

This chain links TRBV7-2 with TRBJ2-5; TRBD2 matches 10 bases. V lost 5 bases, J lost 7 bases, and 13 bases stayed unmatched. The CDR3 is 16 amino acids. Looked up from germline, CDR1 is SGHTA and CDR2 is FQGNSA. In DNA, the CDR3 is TGTGCCAGCAGCCGGGGCTATACTAGCGGGGAAGGGACCCAGTACTTC. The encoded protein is CASSRGYTSGEGTQYF.

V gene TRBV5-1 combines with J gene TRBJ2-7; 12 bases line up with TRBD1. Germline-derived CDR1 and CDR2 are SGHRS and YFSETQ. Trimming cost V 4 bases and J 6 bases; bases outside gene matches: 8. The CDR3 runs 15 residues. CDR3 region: CASSPAGTGGVEQYF. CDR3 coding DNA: TGCGCCAGCAGCCCGGCTGGGACAGGGGGCGTCGAGCAGTACTTC.